A single sample gave rise to the 15 T cell receptor beta chains below, sequenced in a study of human T cells and chemical hapten exposure (dated by TCRdb to the early 2020s). The sample's time point, from its label and the paper: healthy volunteer bleed at 6 weeks. Unfractionated whole blood was collected in Tempus Blood RNA tubes, and total RNA was extracted from that blood. Library creation used RACE. The sample was run on a NextSeq 500. TCRdb reanalyzed the raw reads on its own, using fastp at Q25 for trimming and MiXCR for clone calling, and kept in-frame beta chains. For every CDR3 protein sequence, its rows merge into one entry that carries the most common genes and DNA. In all, the sample holds tens of thousands of distinct CDR3 sequences, and about 4% of those were seen once. The ten top clones hold 5% to 7% of the sample. Sequences were obtained from whole blood. The receptors were sampled from a human donor in good health. Some clones in this sample may be carry-over from other donors' samples.

The rearrangement uses TRBV12-3 or TRBV12-4 and TRBJ1-1, with TRBD1 as a possible D gene (6 bases). There are 14 residues in the CDR3. V was trimmed by 6 bases and J by 1 base, leaving 12 bases between them. The CDR3 is CASRYQGRNTEAFF. CDR3 nucleotide sequence: TGTGCCAGCAGATACCAGGGGAGGAACACTGAAGCTTTCTTT.

This clonotype was seen more than once but under ten times. V and J are TRBV28 and TRBJ1-1; D may be TRBD1 (5 bases). Trimming shortened V by 6 bases and J by 3 bases, and 8 bases separated the two germline ends. From germline, CDR1 is MDHEN and CDR2 SYDVKM. The CDR3 consists of 12 residues. CDR3 nucleotide sequence: TGTGCCAGCAGCCCGGGGGACACTGAAGCTTTCTTT. Its translation: CASSPGDTEAFF. Looking up the rest from reference TRBV28 and TRBJ1-1 gives the full variable domain: DVKVTQSSRYLVKRTGEKVFLECVQDMDHENMFWYRQDPGLGLRLIYFSYDVKMKEKGDIPEGYSVSREKKERFSLILESASTNQTSMYLCASSPGDTEAFFGQGTRLTVV.

This clonotype has at least ten counts. J is TRBJ2-6 and V is TRBV6-5; D unresolved. Germline CDR1 MNHEY, CDR2 SVGAGI. Trimming removed 8 bases at V and 0 bases at J, with 5 bases between. The CDR3 length is 13 residues. CDR3 region: CASGRSGANVLTF. CDR3 in DNA: TGTGCCAGCGGACGCTCTGGGGCCAACGTCCTGACTTTC.

There are many counts of this clonotype. An end of the junction differs from the germline gene, which may be a read error. The chain is built from TRBV6-1 and TRBJ2-3; D is ambiguous. Germline CDR1 MNHNS, CDR2 SASEGT. The CDR3 consists of 14 residues. CDR3 coding DNA: TGTGCCAGCGGTGACTCGCCCTTAGTAGATACGCAGTATTTT. Its translation: CASGDSPLVDTQYF.

In its sample, this clonotype was seen many times. The chain recombines TRBV6-6 with TRBJ2-3, with D perhaps TRBD1 (7 bases). Germline V gene data show CDR1 as MNHNY and CDR2 as SVGAGI (reference sequence). The CDR3 is 16 amino acids. V shed 2 bases and J shed 2 bases, with 14 bases lying between them. The DNA for the CDR3 is TGTGCCAGCAGTTACGCGGGACAGCTATACACAGATACGCAGTATTTT. It translates to CASSYAGQLYTDTQYF.

Ten or more counts support this clonotype. The genes are TRBV27 and TRBJ2-5; D is perhaps TRBD2 (7 bases). Germline CDR1 MNHEY, CDR2 SMNVEV (reference sequence). The CDR3 runs to 14 residues. Trimming stripped 8 bases from V and 13 bases from J, with 26 bases between. The CDR3 spells CASGGARESWSVYF. In DNA, the CDR3 is TGTGCCAGCGGGGGGGCCAGGGAGTCCTGGAGTGTGTACTTC.

This clonotype has a count of ten or more. The chain joins TRBV6-5 to TRBJ1-2; D is unresolved. The CDR3 is 14 amino acids. Germline-derived CDR1 and CDR2 are MNHEY and SVGAGI. Trimming cost V 2 bases and J 0 bases, with 7 bases left between them. Here the CDR3 DNA reads TGTGCCAGCAGTTACCAGGACGCTAACTATGGCTACACCTTC. It codes for CASSYQDANYGYTF.

The CDR3 sequence: CAISESTSGTDTQYF. Here the CDR3 DNA reads TGTGCCATCAGTGAGTCAACTAGCGGCACAGATACGCAGTATTTT. The V gene is TRBV10-3, the J gene TRBJ2-3; 7 nucleotides line up with TRBD2. Germline V CDR1 and CDR2: ENHRY, SYGVKD. V was pared by 0 bases and J by 1 base, with 1 base of the junction left unmatched. This CDR3 has 15 amino acids.

This clonotype was seen many times. V gene TRBV6-5 combines with J gene TRBJ1-6; a possible D gene is TRBD1 (6 bases). The CDR3 runs 14 residues. Between the trimmed V and J ends, which lost 6 bases and 7 bases, there was a span of 13 bases. Per the germline V gene, CDR1 is MNHEY and CDR2 is SVGAGI. The CDR3 bases are TGTGCCAGCAGCCATTGGACAGAGAATTCACCCCTCCACTTT. Translating it yields CASSHWTENSPLHF.

The rearrangement uses TRBV21-1 and TRBJ1-2; TRBD1, as called in the table, went unchecked against the DNA. TRBV21-1 is noted as a pseudogene. The CDR3 is made up of 15 amino acids. The CDR3 here is CASSNLTGINYGYTF. The CDR3, as DNA: TGTGCCAGCAGCAATTTGACAGGGATTAACTATGGCTACACCTTC.

This clonotype was seen ten or more times. V and J are TRBV7-9 and TRBJ2-2, with no clear D. V was cut by 5 bases and J by 1 base, with 14 bases left in between. The germline V gene encodes CDR1 SEHNR and CDR2 FQNEAQ (reference sequence). The length of the CDR3 is 16 residues. CDR3: CASSTGLKMNTGELFF. The DNA for the CDR3 is TGTGCCAGCAGCACTGGCCTTAAGATGAACACCGGGGAGCTGTTTTTT.

The chain couples TRBV11-2 to TRBJ1-4; maybe TRBD1 (5 bases). This CDR3 contains 15 residues. Germline assignment: CDR1 SGHAT and CDR2 FQNNGV. Trimming took 4 bases from V and 3 from J, leaving 12 bases between them. CDR3 DNA: TGTGCCAGCAGCTCCCGCCGGGGGGCTAATGAAAAACTGTTTTTT. This encodes CASSSRRGANEKLFF. The whole variable domain, filled in from reference TRBV11-2 and TRBJ1-4, reads EAGVAQSPRYKIIEKRQSVAFWCNPISGHATLYWYQQILGQGPKLLIQFQNNGVVDDSQLPKDRFSAERLKGVDSTLKIQPAKLEDSAVYLCASSSRRGANEKLFFGSGTQLSVL.

There are a few counts of this clonotype. The chain carries TRBV13 and TRBJ2-7, with 9 bases fitting TRBD1. This CDR3 is built from 15 residues. The V and J ends lost 5 bases and 1 base, in that order; junction bases with no gene match: 6. Germline CDR1 reads PRHDT; CDR2 reads FYEKMQ (reference sequence). This CDR3 is CASSLPGQGSYEQYF. The CDR3 nucleotides are TGTGCCAGCAGCCTACCGGGACAGGGATCCTACGAGCAGTACTTC.

This clonotype appeared many times. This chain joins TRBV6-1 and TRBJ1-1; D not certain. CDR1 and CDR2 (germline): MNHNS, SASEGT. The ends were cut back, 6 bases at V and 5 bases at J, with 10 bases in the middle. This CDR3 region has 12 residues. The DNA of the CDR3 is TGTGCCAGCAGCGAGGGATGGACTGAAGCTTTCTTT. This translates into CASSEGWTEAFF.

This clonotype was detected many times. This chain connects TRBV24-1 to TRBJ1-2; D is unresolved. Per germline, CDR1 KGHDR and CDR2 SFDVKD. This CDR3 has 17 amino acids. Trimming took 0 bases from V and 3 from J, leaving 16 bases between them. The CDR3 spells CATSDLPYRPEHYGYTF. CDR3 DNA: TGTGCCACCAGTGATTTGCCCTACCGACCGGAGCACTATGGCTACACCTTC.